A single sample is the source of the 12 T cell receptor beta chains below, sequenced in a study of T cell repertoires in cytomegalovirus infection. TCRdb processed the reads anew with MiXCR; each CDR3 protein has one entry. The table has roughly 640,000 distinct CDR3 sequences, roughly a quarter seen once. Sequenced sample: CD8+ T cells from PBMCs. These receptors came from a human donor in good health (CMV status not recorded). Some clones in this sample may be carry-over from other donors' samples.

This clonotype was picked up a small number of times. For the CDR3, the DNA is TGTGCCAGCAACAATGGACAGACTCCCTCCTACGAGCAGTACTTC. This codes for CASNNGQTPSYEQYF. The chain uses TRBV28 and TRBJ2-7; D is possibly TRBD1 (6 bases). The germline V and J ends were trimmed by 7 bases and 0 bases, with 16 bases remaining between them. CDR1 is MDHEN, CDR2 SYDVKM, per germline. The length of the CDR3 is 15 residues.

Details on this clonotype: Being one base from a much bigger clone, this may be a read error. V usage is TRBV5-6 and J usage is TRBJ1-5; D is unclear. The CDR3 consists of 14 residues. CDR1 and CDR2 (germline): SGHDT, YYEEEE. The CDR3 nucleotides are TGTACCAGCAGCTTGGGTTACGGAGGGCAGCCCCAGCATTTT. Protein sequence: CTSSLGYGGQPQHF. The whole variable domain, filled in from reference TRBV5-6 and TRBJ1-5, reads DAGVTQSPTHLIKTRGQQVTLRCSPKSGHDTVSWYQQALGQGPQFIFQYYEEEERQRGNFPDRFSGHQFPNYSSELNVNALLLGDSALYLCTSSLGYGGQPQHFGDGTRLSIL.

The chain carries TRBV20-1 and TRBJ2-7; D is unclear. The germline CDR1 and CDR2 sequences are DFQATT and SNEGSKA (reference sequence). The CDR3 has 13 residues. V lost 0 bases, J lost 2 bases, and 8 bases lay in between. Here the CDR3 DNA reads TGCAGTGCTAGAGATAGGACGGCCTACGAGCAGTACGTC. Its translation: CSARDRTAYEQYV.

This clonotype was found many times. The V gene is TRBV10-3, the J gene TRBJ2-1; 8 bases line up with TRBD1. Germline CDR1 and CDR2: ENHRY and SYGVKD. The CDR3 extends over 17 amino acids. V lost 2 bases, J lost 4 bases, and 10 bases stayed unmatched. The CDR3 bases are TGTGCCATCAGTGAGCAGCCGCAGGGGGCGGCATACAATGAGCAGTTCTTC. Translation: CAISEQPQGAAYNEQFF.

This clonotype was observed a few times. V gene TRBV6-5 combines with J gene TRBJ2-7; D call uncertain. The CDR3 totals 14 residues. Germline V CDR1 and CDR2: MNHEY, SVGAGI. V lost 0 bases and J 2 bases, leaving 8 bases between the germline ends. The CDR3 DNA reads TGTGCCAGCAGTTACTCCTCGAGTACCTACGAGCAGTACTTC. Protein product: CASSYSSSTYEQYF.

This clonotype was observed a few times. V gene TRBV29-1 combines with J gene TRBJ2-5; no definite D call. The CDR3 is 15 residues long. Germline-derived CDR1 and CDR2 are SQVTM and ANQGSEA. The V gene lost 2 bases and the J gene lost 3 bases, with 16 bases spanning the gap. Here the CDR3 DNA reads TGCAGCGTTGAATGGGTGACGAGTCTTGAAGAGACCCAGTACTTC. This translates into CSVEWVTSLEETQYF.

This chain links TRBV4-1 with TRBJ1-1; D ambiguous. Trimming pared 0 bases from V and 0 bases from J, leaving 5 bases between. Germline assignment: CDR1 MGHRA and CDR2 YSYEKL. The CDR3 totals 14 residues. CDR3 DNA sequence: TGCGCCAGCAGCCAAGATTTCATGAACACTGAAGCTTTCTTT. Residues: CASSQDFMNTEAFF.

This clonotype was seen a few times. The chain is built from TRBV9 and TRBJ2-1, with D hard to call. Germline-derived CDR1 and CDR2 are SGDLS and YYNGEE. V lost 4 bases, J lost 5 bases, and 16 bases lay in between. CDR3 length: 15 residues. This chain's CDR3 is CASSILPNTNNEQFF. The CDR3 region has the DNA TGTGCCAGCAGCATACTCCCGAATACGAACAATGAGCAGTTCTTC.

This clonotype showed up just a few times. Here the CDR3 DNA reads TGTGCCAGCAGTTACTCGGAGACAGGGCCCTACAATGAGCAGTTCTTC. This translates into CASSYSETGPYNEQFF. The V and J genes are TRBV6-2 or TRBV6-3 and TRBJ2-1, with TRBD1 matching over 7 bases. CDR3 length: 16 residues. The germline gives CDR1 MNHEY, CDR2 SVGEGT. With 0 bases clipped from V and 2 bases from J, the junction kept 4 bases outside the gene matches.

This clonotype was seen more than once but under ten times. The V call is TRBV19, the J call TRBJ1-1; unclear D gene. The germline V and J ends were trimmed by 5 bases and 4 bases, with 11 bases remaining between them. The germline gives CDR1 LNHDA, CDR2 SQIVND (reference sequence). This CDR3 is 13 amino acids long. The CDR3 loop reads CASSLLRATEAFF. CDR3 nucleotide sequence: TGTGCCAGTAGTCTTCTAAGGGCCACTGAAGCTTTCTTT.

Only a few counts were recorded for this clonotype. This sequence joins TRBV7-9 and TRBJ2-3; 8 bases agree with TRBD2. V shed 1 base, J shed 0 bases, and the junction held 6 bases outside the gene matches. CDR3 length equals 17 residues. Germline-derived CDR1 and CDR2 are SEHNR and FQNEAQ (reference sequence). The DNA for the CDR3 is TGTGCCAGCAGCTTAGACGGGGGGGCCCTGAGCACAGATACGCAGTATTTT. This gives the protein CASSLDGGALSTDTQYF. Based on the CDR3 plus reference TRBV7-9 and TRBJ2-3, the full variable domain is DTGVSQNPRHKITKRGQNVTFRCDPISEHNRLYWYRQTLGQGPEFLTYFQNEAQLEKSRLLSDRFSAERPKGSFSTLEIQRTEQGDSAMYLCASSLDGGALSTDTQYFGPGTRLTVL.

This clonotype was found many times. The chain employs TRBV7-8 and TRBJ1-3, with D possibly matching TRBD1 (6 bases). There are 15 residues in the CDR3. The germline V gene encodes CDR1 SGHVS and CDR2 FQNEAQ. V lost 1 base, J lost 3 bases, and 10 bases lay in between. The CDR3 nucleotides read TGTGCCAGCAGCTTAGAAGACAGGCTTGGAAACACCATATATTTT. Protein sequence: CASSLEDRLGNTIYF.